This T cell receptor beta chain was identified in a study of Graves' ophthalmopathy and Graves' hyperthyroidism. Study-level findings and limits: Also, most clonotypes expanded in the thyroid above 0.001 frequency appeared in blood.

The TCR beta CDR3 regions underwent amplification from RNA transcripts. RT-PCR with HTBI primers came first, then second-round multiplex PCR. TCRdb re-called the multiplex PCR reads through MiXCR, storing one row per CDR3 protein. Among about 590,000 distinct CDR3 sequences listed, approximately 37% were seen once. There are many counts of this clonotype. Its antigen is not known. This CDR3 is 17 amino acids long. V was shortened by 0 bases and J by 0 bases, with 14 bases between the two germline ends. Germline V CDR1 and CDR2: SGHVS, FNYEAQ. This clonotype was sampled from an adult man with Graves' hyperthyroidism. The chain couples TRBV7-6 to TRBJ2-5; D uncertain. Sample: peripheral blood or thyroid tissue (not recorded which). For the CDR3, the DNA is TGTGCCAGCAGCTTAGCCGGTATGGGAACAGACCAAGAGACCCAGTACTTC. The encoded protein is CASSLAGMGTDQETQYF.